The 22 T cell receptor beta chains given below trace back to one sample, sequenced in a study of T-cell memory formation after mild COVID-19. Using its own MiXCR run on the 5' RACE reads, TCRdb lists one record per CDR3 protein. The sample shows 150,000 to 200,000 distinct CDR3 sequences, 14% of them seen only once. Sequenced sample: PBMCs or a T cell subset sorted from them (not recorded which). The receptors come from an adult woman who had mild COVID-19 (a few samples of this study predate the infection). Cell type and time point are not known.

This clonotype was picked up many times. CDR3 DNA: TGTGCCACCAGCAGAGATCAGGATTCACCCCTCCACTTT. Its translation is CATSRDQDSPLHF. The chain recombines TRBV15 with TRBJ1-6; no reliable D call. The CDR3 spans 13 residues. The germline gives CDR1 LNHNV, CDR2 YYDKDF (reference sequence). The V gene lost 0 bases and the J gene lost 8 bases, with 5 bases spanning the gap.

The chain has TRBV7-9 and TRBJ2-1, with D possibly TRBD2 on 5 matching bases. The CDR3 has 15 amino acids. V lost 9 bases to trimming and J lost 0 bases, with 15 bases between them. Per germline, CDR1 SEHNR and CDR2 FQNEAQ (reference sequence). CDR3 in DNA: TGTGCCAGTCTGACTACCCCGAGCTCCTACAATGAGCAGTTCTTC. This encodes CASLTTPSSYNEQFF.

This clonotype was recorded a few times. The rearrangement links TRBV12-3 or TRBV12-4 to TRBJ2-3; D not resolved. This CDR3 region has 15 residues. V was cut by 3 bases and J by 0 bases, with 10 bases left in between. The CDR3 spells CASSLFSRSTDTQYF. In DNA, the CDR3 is TGTGCCAGCAGTTTGTTCAGCAGGAGCACAGATACGCAGTATTTT.

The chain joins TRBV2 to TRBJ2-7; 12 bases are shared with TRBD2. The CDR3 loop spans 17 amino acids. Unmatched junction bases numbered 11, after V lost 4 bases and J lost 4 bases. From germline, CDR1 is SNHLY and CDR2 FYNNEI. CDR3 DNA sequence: TGTGCCAGCAGTGGAACACTAGCGGGAGGCATTAGGTACGAGCAGTACTTC. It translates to CASSGTLAGGIRYEQYF.

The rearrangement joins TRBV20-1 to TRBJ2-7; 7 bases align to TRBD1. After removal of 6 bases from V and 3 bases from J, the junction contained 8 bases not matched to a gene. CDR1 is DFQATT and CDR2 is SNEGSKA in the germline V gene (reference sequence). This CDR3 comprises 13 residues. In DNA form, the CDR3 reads TGCAGTGCCGCCAGGGGGAGCAACTACGAGCAGTACTTC. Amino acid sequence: CSAARGSNYEQYF.

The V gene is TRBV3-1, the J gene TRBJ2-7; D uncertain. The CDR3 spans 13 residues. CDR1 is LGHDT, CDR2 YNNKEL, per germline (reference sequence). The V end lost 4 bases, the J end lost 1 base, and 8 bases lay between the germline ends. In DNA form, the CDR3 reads TGTGCCAGCAGCCCCACGCTTTCCTACGAGCAGTACTTC. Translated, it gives CASSPTLSYEQYF.

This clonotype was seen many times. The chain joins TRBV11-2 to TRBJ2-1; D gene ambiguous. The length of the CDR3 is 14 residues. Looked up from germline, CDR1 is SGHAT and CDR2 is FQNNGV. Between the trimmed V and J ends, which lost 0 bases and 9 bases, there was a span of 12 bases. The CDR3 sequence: CASSLDRAVPEQFF. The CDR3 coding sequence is TGTGCCAGCAGCTTAGATCGGGCAGTTCCTGAGCAGTTCTTC.

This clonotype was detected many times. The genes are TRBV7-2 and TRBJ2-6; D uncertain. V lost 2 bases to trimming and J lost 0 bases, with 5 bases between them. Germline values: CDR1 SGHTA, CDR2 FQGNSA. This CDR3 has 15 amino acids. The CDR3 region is CASSLSGSGANVLTF. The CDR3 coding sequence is TGTGCCAGCAGCTTAAGTGGCTCTGGGGCCAACGTCCTGACTTTC.

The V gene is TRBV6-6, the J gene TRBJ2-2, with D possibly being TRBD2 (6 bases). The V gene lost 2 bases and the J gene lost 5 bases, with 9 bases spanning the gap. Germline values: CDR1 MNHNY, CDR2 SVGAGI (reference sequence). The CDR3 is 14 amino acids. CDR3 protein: CASSYMAGTGELFF. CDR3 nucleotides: TGTGCCAGCAGTTACATGGCGGGAACCGGGGAGCTGTTTTTT.

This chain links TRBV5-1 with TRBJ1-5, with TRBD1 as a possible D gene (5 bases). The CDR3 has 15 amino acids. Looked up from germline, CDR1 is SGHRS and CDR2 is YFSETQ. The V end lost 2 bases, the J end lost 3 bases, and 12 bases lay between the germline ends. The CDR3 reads CASSFTGAPNQPQHF. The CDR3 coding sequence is TGCGCCAGCAGCTTTACCGGGGCCCCCAATCAGCCCCAGCATTTT.

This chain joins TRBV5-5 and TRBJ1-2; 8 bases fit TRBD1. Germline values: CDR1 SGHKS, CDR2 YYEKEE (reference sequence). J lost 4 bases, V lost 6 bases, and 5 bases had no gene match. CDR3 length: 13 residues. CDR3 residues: CASKPGGFYGYTF. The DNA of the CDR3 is TGTGCCAGCAAGCCAGGGGGCTTCTATGGCTACACCTTC.

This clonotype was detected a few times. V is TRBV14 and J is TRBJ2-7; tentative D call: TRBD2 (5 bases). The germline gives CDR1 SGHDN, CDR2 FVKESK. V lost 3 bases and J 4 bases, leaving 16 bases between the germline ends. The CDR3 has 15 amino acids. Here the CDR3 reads CASSQVGSGMYEQYF. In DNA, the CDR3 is TGTGCCAGCAGCCAGGTGGGGAGTGGGATGTACGAGCAGTACTTC.

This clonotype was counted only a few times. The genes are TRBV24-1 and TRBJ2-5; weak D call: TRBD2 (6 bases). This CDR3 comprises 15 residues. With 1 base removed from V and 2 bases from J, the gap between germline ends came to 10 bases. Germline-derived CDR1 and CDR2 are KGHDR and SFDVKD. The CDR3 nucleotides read TGTGCCACCAGTGATTTCCGGGGGACTCAAGAGACCCAGTACTTC. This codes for CATSDFRGTQETQYF.

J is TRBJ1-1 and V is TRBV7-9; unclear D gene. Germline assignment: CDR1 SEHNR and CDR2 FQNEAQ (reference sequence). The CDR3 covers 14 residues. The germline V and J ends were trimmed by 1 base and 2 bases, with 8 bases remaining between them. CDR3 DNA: TGTGCCAGCAGCTTAGTCTCGCGTAACACTGAAGCTTTCTTT. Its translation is CASSLVSRNTEAFF.

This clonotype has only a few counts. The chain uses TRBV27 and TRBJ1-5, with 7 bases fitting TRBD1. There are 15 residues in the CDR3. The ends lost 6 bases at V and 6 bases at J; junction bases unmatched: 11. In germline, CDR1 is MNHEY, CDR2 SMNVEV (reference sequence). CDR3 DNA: TGTGCCAGCAGCCCTCAGAGGGGGCTGAGTCAGCCCCAGCATTTT. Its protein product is CASSPQRGLSQPQHF.

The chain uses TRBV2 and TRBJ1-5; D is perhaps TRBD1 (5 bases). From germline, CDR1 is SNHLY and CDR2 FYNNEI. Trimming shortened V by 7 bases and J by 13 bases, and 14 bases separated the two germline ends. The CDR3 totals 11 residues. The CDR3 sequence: CASTLAGTQHF. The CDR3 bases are TGTGCCAGCACGTTAGCGGGGACTCAGCATTTT.

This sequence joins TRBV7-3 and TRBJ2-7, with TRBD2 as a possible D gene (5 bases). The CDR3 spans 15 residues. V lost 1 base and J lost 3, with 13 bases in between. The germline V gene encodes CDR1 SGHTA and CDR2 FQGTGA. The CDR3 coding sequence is TGTGCCAGCAGCTTAAACGGACTTAGTGGCTACGAGCAGTACTTC. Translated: CASSLNGLSGYEQYF.

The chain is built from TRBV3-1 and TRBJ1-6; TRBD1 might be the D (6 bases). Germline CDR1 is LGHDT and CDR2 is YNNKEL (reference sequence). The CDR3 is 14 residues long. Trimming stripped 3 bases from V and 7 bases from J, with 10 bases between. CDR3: CASSHRGLNSPLHF. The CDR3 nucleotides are TGTGCCAGCAGCCACAGGGGCCTAAATTCACCCCTCCACTTT.

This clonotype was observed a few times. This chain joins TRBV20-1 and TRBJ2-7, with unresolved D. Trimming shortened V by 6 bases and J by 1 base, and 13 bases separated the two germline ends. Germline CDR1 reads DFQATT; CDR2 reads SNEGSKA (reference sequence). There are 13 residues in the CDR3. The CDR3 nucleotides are TGCAGTGCCGAGATGGGATATTCCTACGAGCAGTACTTC. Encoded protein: CSAEMGYSYEQYF.

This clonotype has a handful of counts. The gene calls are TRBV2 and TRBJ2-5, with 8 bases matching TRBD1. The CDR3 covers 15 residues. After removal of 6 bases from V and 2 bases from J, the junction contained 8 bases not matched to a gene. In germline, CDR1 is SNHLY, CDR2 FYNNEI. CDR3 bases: TGTGCCAGCAGGAGGACAGGGAACGCACAAGAGACCCAGTACTTC. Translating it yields CASRRTGNAQETQYF.

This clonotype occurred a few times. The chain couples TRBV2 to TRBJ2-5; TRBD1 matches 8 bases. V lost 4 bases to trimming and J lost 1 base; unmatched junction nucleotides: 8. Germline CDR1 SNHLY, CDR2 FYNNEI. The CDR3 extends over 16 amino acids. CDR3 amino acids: CASSAPPDRVQETQYF. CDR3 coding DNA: TGTGCCAGCAGTGCCCCTCCGGACAGGGTCCAAGAGACCCAGTACTTC.

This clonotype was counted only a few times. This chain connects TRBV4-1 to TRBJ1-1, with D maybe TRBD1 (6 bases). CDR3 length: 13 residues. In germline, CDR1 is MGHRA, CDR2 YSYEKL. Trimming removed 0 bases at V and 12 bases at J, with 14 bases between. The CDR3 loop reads CASSQESQGGTFF. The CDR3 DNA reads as TGCGCCAGCAGCCAAGAATCACAGGGAGGTACTTTCTTT.